The present entry profiles one TCR beta chain with its context. Germline V gene lookup returns CDR1 WNHNN and CDR2 SYGVQD (reference sequence). The CDR3 is 15 amino acids. Between the trimmed V and J ends, which lost 2 bases and 1 base, there was a span of 6 bases. Only in-frame clones appear in the TCRdb table, and some are missing; sequencing was by immunoSEQ multiplex PCR. Among 65,000 to 95,000 clones listed, 92% were seen once. These data are taken from a study of OX40 agonist ivuxolimab in advanced cancers. Study background: Among those treated, three patients had partial responses, one with hepatocellular carcinoma and two with cutaneous melanoma.

The V call is TRBV10-1, the J call TRBJ2-6; possibly TRBD1 for D (6 bases). Sequences were derived from CD4+ or CD8+ T cells sorted from blood, sampled in a trial of the OX40 agonist ivuxolimab. The sequence was collected from an adult with an advanced solid tumor such as melanoma, head and neck, liver or kidney cancer. The CDR3 reads CASSERGSGANVLTF. CDR3 in DNA: TGCGCCAGCAGTGAGAGGGGGTCTGGGGCCAACGTCCTGACTTTC.